This T cell receptor beta chain was recorded in a study of T cells in Graves' hyperthyroidism and ophthalmopathy. CDR1 and CDR2 from the germline V gene are GTSNPN and SVGIG (reference sequence). The CDR3 runs 15 residues. J was trimmed by 5 bases and V by 4 bases; bases with no gene match: 11. General study findings and limits: Most thyroid-expanded clonotypes above 0.001 were also found in blood. Ophthalmopathy was told apart from stable hyperthyroidism by a 13 V-J model.

The CDR3 regions of TCR beta were amplified from RNA transcripts. Researchers ran a first-round RT-PCR on the TCR CDR3 using the HTBI primer set. TCRdb ran MiXCR on the multiplex PCR reads and lists one entry per CDR3 protein. The sample includes around 620,000 distinct CDR3 sequences, about 16% seen only once; the top ten take about 3.8%. This clonotype showed up many times. Its antigen remains unidentified. These patients, aged 18 to 65, had recently diagnosed hyperthyroidism lasting under 2 months. J is TRBJ2-5 and V is TRBV30; 9 bases map to TRBD2. This clonotype was sampled from a woman in her twenties or thirties with Graves' hyperthyroidism. Sequencing was carried out using blood. The CDR3 DNA reads as TGTGCCTGGATAGGTAGCGGGAGTTATCCGGAGACCCAGTACTTC. Translating gives CAWIGSGSYPETQYF.